This entry concerns a single T cell receptor (beta chain). Libraries were prepared by immunoSEQ multiplex PCR; TCRdb keeps only in-frame clonotypes and omits some of them. The data contain about 36,000 clones, around 80% of them seen just once; the ten biggest clones take up about 24%. The data stem from a study of OX40 agonist ivuxolimab in advanced cancers. The CDR3 has 15 residues. V shed 4 bases and J shed 4 bases, with 16 bases lying between them. Germline V lookup: CDR1 SGHNT, CDR2 YYREEE (reference sequence). This chain uses TRBV5-4 with TRBJ2-3, with D perhaps TRBD1 (6 bases). Sample: CD4+ or CD8+ T cells sorted from blood, taken in a trial of the OX40 agonist ivuxolimab. The receptor was isolated from an adult with an advanced solid tumor such as melanoma, head and neck, liver or kidney cancer. The CDR3 sequence: CASSLTGSLPDTQYF. The CDR3 bases are TGTGCCAGCAGCCTCACAGGGTCATTGCCAGATACGCAGTATTTT.